The rows below give T cell receptor beta chains drawn from one sample of a study of blood T cell repertoires in COVID-19. Assay used: immunoSEQ multiplex PCR; TCRdb lists only in-frame clones, some missing. This sample carries 200,000 to 250,000 clones, about 88% of them seen once, and the ten largest clones take 10%. The sequenced material came from peripheral blood. The receptors here all came from a woman aged 45-59 years with COVID-19, enrolled during active disease. The CDR3 runs from the conserved cysteine through the conserved F or W. A D gene is named only where the DNA matches it firmly. Rows give clone size only sometimes, using once, few, many, or a class for an expanded clone.

TRBJ2-4 TRBV29-1 . TRBD1 CSGTGDKNIQYF TGCAGCGGTACAGGGGACAAAAACATTCAGTACTTC
TRBJ1-2 TRBV6-5 . . CASSYSKGDYGYTF TGTGCCAGCAGTTACTCGAAGGGGGACTATGGCTACACCTTC
TRBJ1-2 TRBV30 . . CAWSPTFLANYGYTF TGTGCCTGGAGTCCAACGTTCCTAGCTAACTATGGCTACACCTTC
TRBJ2-1 TRBV7-9 . . CASSLGGAPEQFF TGTGCCAGCAGCTTAGGTGGGGCACCTGAGCAGTTCTTC
TRBJ2-2 TRBV3-1/TRBV3-2 . TRBD2 CASSQLAGGLNTGELFF TGTGCCAGCAGCCAACTAGCGGGGGGCCTAAACACCGGGGAGCTGTTTTTT
TRBJ1-5 TRBV6-6 . . CASTGFRDQPQHF TGTGCCAGCACAGGGTTTAGGGATCAGCCCCAGCATTTT
TRBJ2-6 TRBV19 . . CASSWGESSGANVLTF TGTGCCAGTAGTTGGGGCGAGAGCTCTGGGGCCAACGTCCTGACTTTC
TRBJ1-2 TRBV11-2 . TRBD1 CASSYPGQGANYGYTF TGTGCCAGCAGCTACCCGGGACAGGGGGCAAACTATGGCTACACCTTC
TRBJ1-5 TRBV11-2 . TRBD1 CASSLRGEQGIGNQPQHF TGTGCCAGCAGCTTGCGAGGGGAACAGGGGATCGGCAATCAGCCCCAGCATTTT
TRBJ2-4 TRBV7-8 . . CASSLDPGAKNIQYF TGTGCCAGCAGCTTAGATCCAGGGGCCAAAAACATTCAGTACTTC
TRBJ1-2 TRBV4-3 few . CASSQSRSYGYTF TGCGCCAGCAGCCAATCGAGGAGTTATGGCTACACCTTC
TRBJ1-2 TRBV10-2 once TRBD1 CASKIQGQGGYGYTF TGCGCCAGCAAGATCCAAGGACAGGGCGGATATGGCTACACCTTC
TRBJ1-1 TRBV7-3 . . CASSLSAGTEAFF TGTGCCAGCAGCTTATCAGCGGGCACTGAAGCTTTCTTT
TRBJ1-5 TRBV5-6 . . CASSFRTNNQPQHF TGTGCCAGCAGCTTCCGGACTAACAATCAGCCCCAGCATTTT
TRBJ2-7 TRBV15 . TRBD2 CATSAPRTSGGNEQYF TGTGCCACCAGCGCACCCAGGACTAGCGGGGGGAACGAGCAGTACTTC
TRBJ2-2 TRBV6-2/TRBV6-3 . . CASSPTYRADTGELFF TGTGCCAGCAGCCCCACCTACAGGGCCGATACCGGGGAGCTGTTTTTT
TRBJ2-5 TRBV10-2 . . CASSGRAQGLQETQYF TGCGCCAGCAGTGGGAGGGCCCAGGGTCTACAAGAGACCCAGTACTTC
TRBJ1-2 TRBV23-1 . . CASGKGVDSGYTF TGCGCCAGCGGGAAGGGGGTAGATAGCGGCTACACCTTC
TRBJ2-1 TRBV7-2 . . CASSPVSSYNEQFF TGTGCCAGCAGCCCGGTTAGCTCCTACAATGAGCAGTTCTTC
TRBJ2-5 TRBV30 . TRBD2 CAWTLAGGQETQYF TGTGCCTGGACCCTAGCGGGGGGGCAGGAGACCCAGTACTTC
TRBJ2-2 TRBV9 . . CASSVAGGTGELFF TGTGCCAGCAGCGTGGCAGGAGGCACCGGGGAGCTGTTTTTT
TRBJ2-1 TRBV5-6 . TRBD1 CASSLVGQGGNEQFF TGTGCCAGCAGCTTGGTGGGACAGGGAGGAAATGAGCAGTTCTTC
TRBJ2-1 TRBV24-1 . TRBD2 CATRGGVNEQFF TGTGCCACCAGGGGGGGGGTTAATGAGCAGTTCTTC
TRBJ2-3 TRBV6-5 . TRBD2 CATAGGGDTQYF TGTGCCACGGCGGGGGGAGGGGATACGCAGTATTTT
TRBJ2-7 TRBV7-9 once TRBD1 CASSPRTGYEQYF TGTGCCAGCAGCCCCCGGACAGGGTACGAGCAGTACTTC
TRBJ2-7 TRBV7-2 . . CASSLVGTENIRGEQYF TGTGCCAGCAGCTTAGTGGGGACCGAGAATATCAGGGGCGAGCAGTACTTC
TRBJ2-3 TRBV5-1 . TRBD1 CASSLRGQGAPDTQYF TGCGCCAGCAGCTTGAGAGGACAGGGGGCCCCAGATACGCAGTATTTT
TRBJ1-5 TRBV10-3 . . CAISEEQDQPQHF TGTGCCATCAGTGAGGAGCAGGATCAGCCCCAGCATTTT
TRBJ2-2 TRBV19 . . CASRNRNTGELFF TGTGCAAGTAGGAACAGGAACACCGGGGAGCTGTTTTTT
TRBJ2-7 TRBV7-2 . . CASSLDKGPYEQYF TGTGCCAGCAGCTTAGATAAGGGGCCCTACGAGCAGTACTTC
TRBJ1-1 TRBV13 . . CASSLWGRNTEAFF TGTGCCAGCAGCTTATGGGGCAGGAACACTGAAGCTTTCTTT
TRBJ2-1 TRBV19 . . CASRSRRGNNEQFF TGTGCCAGTAGAAGCCGTAGGGGTAACAATGAGCAGTTCTTC